This T cell receptor beta chain was obtained from a study of T cell responses to AZD1222 COVID-19 vaccine. Study-level points and caveats: Repertoire collection took place solely once the T cell response had peaked. Spike was spanned by vaccine-associated CD4 TCRs, which were dominant at 160-218 and 743-854. Donors, mostly white British, included more females; clonal diversity was possibly underestimated.

Some clones are missing from TCRdb's copy, which holds only in-frame ones; the method was immunoSEQ multiplex PCR. Counted here are fewer than 120,000 clones, around nine tenths occurring once; the ten biggest clones make up almost 2.5%. With regard to this clone: Its antigen is currently unknown.

Germline CDR1 and CDR2: LNHNV and YYDKDF (reference sequence). CDR3 size: 13 residues. Trimming removed 5 bases at V and 8 bases at J, with 15 bases between. The TCR originated in an adult who received the AZD1222 COVID-19 vaccine. Material: peripheral blood, obtained 28 days after the second AZD1222 dose. The rearrangement joins TRBV15 to TRBJ1-2; perhaps TRBD1 as D (5 bases). The CDR3 DNA follows: TGTGCCACCAGCCAGAGAGGGGCGGGAGGCTACACCTTC. Translating gives CATSQRGAGGYTF.